The source of this T cell receptor beta chain is a study of cytomegalovirus exposure and HLA in healthy donors. Study overall: Unique TCRs numbering approximately 80 million, obtained from HLA-typed donors, made up an early data release. The study, taken as a whole, reports: Some TCR beta chains (about 180 of them) were listed as cytomegalovirus-associated. V segments that were indistinguishable, TRBV6-2 and TRBV6-3 among them, were omitted from analysis. The presence/absence work took it that sequencing depth was about the same across donors.

Notes on this clone: The target antigen is unknown.

V lost 5 bases and J 8 bases, leaving 15 bases between the germline ends. This CDR3 comprises 13 residues. Germline loops: CDR1 MNHEY, CDR2 SVGAGI. Primers: 60 Vbeta forward and 13 Jbeta reverse. The assay was immunoSEQ multiplex PCR, and TCRdb's table has in-frame clones only and misses some. Recorded for this sample: roughly 120,000 clones. The chain is built from TRBV6-5 and TRBJ1-2, with D tentatively TRBD1 (5 bases). What was sequenced was PBMCs. The clonotype was recovered from a man younger than 45 in good health and CMV-seronegative. CDR3 in DNA: TGTGCCAGCAGTCCCGAAAGGGGAGGAGGCTACACCTTC. It specifies CASSPERGGGYTF.